Given below is one T cell receptor beta chain in context. Antigen unknown. These data come from a study of T cell responses to AZD1222 COVID-19 vaccine. General observations from the study: Donors, mostly white British, included more females; clonal diversity was possibly underestimated.

The assay was immunoSEQ multiplex PCR, and TCRdb's table has in-frame clones only and misses some. The table lists around 140,000 clones, under 90% of them singletons. The sequence was collected from an adult in good health. Sample: peripheral blood, taken on day 0 of AZD1222 vaccination.

CDR3 sequence: CASSSRATNQPQHF. In DNA form, the CDR3 reads TGTGCCAGTAGTTCCAGGGCGACCAATCAGCCCCAGCATTTT. The genes are TRBV19 and TRBJ1-5; tentative D call: TRBD1 (5 bases). Trimming cost V 5 bases and J 3 bases, with 11 bases left between them. The CDR3 spans 14 residues. Germline V lookup: CDR1 LNHDA, CDR2 SQIVND (reference sequence).